The 14 T cell receptor beta chains given below trace back to one sample, sequenced in a study of OX40 agonist ivuxolimab in advanced cancers. Only in-frame clones appear in the TCRdb table, and some are missing; sequencing was by immunoSEQ multiplex PCR. The sample lists tens of thousands of clones; approximately 88% were seen once. Here the sequenced sample was CD4+ or CD8+ T cells sorted from blood, taken in a trial of the OX40 agonist ivuxolimab. The origin of the receptors is an adult with an advanced solid tumor such as melanoma, head and neck, liver or kidney cancer.

The V gene is TRBV4-1, the J gene TRBJ1-2, with D uncertain. Germline CDR1 reads MGHRA; CDR2 reads YSYEKL. This CDR3 region has 14 residues. Between the trimmed V and J ends, which lost 1 base and 3 bases, there was a span of 9 bases. The CDR3 reads CASSQGKGYYGYTF. The CDR3 nucleotides read TGCGCCAGCAGCCAAGGAAAAGGGTACTATGGCTACACCTTC.

J is TRBJ1-6 and V is TRBV5-6; D is unresolved. The CDR3 has 13 residues. V gave up 3 bases and J gave up 10 bases, with 11 bases separating them. Germline V CDR1 and CDR2: SGHDT, YYEEEE. CDR3 sequence reads: CASSSERMSPLHF. In nucleotides, the CDR3 is TGTGCCAGCAGCTCAGAACGGATGTCACCCCTCCACTTT.

The J gene is TRBJ2-1, the V gene TRBV9; 9 nucleotides line up with TRBD2. The CDR3 runs 16 residues. With 0 bases clipped from V and 2 bases from J, the junction kept 3 bases outside the gene matches. CDR1 SGDLS and CDR2 YYNGEE come from the germline V gene. CDR3 sequence reads: CASSVEVAGAYNEQFF. CDR3 bases: TGTGCCAGCAGCGTAGAGGTAGCGGGAGCCTACAATGAGCAGTTCTTC.

The J gene is TRBJ2-5, the V gene TRBV4-1; no definite D call. The CDR3 contains 13 residues. Germline lookup yields CDR1 MGHRA and CDR2 YSYEKL. V shed 3 bases and J shed 2 bases, with 7 bases lying between them. In nucleotides, the CDR3 is TGCGCCAGCAGCCACGGCACACAAGAGACCCAGTACTTC. Encoded protein: CASSHGTQETQYF.

The chain joins TRBV6-5 to TRBJ1-2; no clear D. The ends were cut back, 1 base at V and 7 bases at J, with 10 bases in the middle. This CDR3 has 13 residues. Germline CDR1 reads MNHEY; CDR2 reads SVGAGI. CDR3 loop: CASSYFLTGGYTF. CDR3 bases: TGTGCCAGCAGTTACTTCCTGACCGGTGGCTACACCTTC.

The rearrangement links TRBV28 to TRBJ2-6, with TRBD1 matching over 8 bases. The CDR3 length is 18 residues. CDR1 and CDR2 from the germline V gene are MDHEN and SYDVKM. V dropped 4 bases and J dropped 1; count of bases not matched to a gene: 9. The CDR3 is CASSSTDRVVSGANVLTF. Written as DNA, the CDR3 is TGTGCCAGCAGTTCAACGGACAGGGTGGTATCTGGGGCCAACGTCCTGACTTTC. Full variable domain (outside the CDR3, taken from reference TRBV28 and TRBJ2-6): DVKVTQSSRYLVKRTGEKVFLECVQDMDHENMFWYRQDPGLGLRLIYFSYDVKMKEKGDIPEGYSVSREKKERFSLILESASTNQTSMYLCASSSTDRVVSGANVLTFGAGSRLTVL.

The chain carries TRBV11-2 and TRBJ2-1; 8 positions agree with TRBD1. The CDR3 consists of 17 residues. J was trimmed by 7 bases and V by 5 bases; bases with no gene match: 16. Germline CDR1 is SGHAT and CDR2 is FQNNGV. CDR3 coding DNA: TGTGCCAGCAGCCCCTCCGCCGACAGGGGAAGGTGGAATGAGCAGTTCTTC. Amino acid sequence: CASSPSADRGRWNEQFF.

This chain joins TRBV6-6 and TRBJ1-1, with D perhaps matching TRBD1 (5 bases). CDR1 is MNHNY and CDR2 is SVGAGI in the germline V gene (reference sequence). Trimming cost V 10 bases and J 5 bases, with 20 bases left between them. The length of the CDR3 is 14 residues. CDR3 protein: CATSALGAYTEAFF. CDR3 nucleotides: TGTGCCACCTCGGCGCTCGGGGCTTATACTGAAGCTTTCTTT.

The chain joins TRBV6-6 to TRBJ1-5; no firm D call. CDR1 MNHNY and CDR2 SVGAGI come from the germline V gene (reference sequence). The CDR3 runs 13 residues. The V end lost 5 bases, the J end lost 1 base, and 6 bases lay between the germline ends. Written as DNA, the CDR3 is TGTGCCAGCAGTGTCTTCAGCAATCAGCCCCAGCATTTT. As protein: CASSVFSNQPQHF.

This chain joins TRBV7-6 and TRBJ2-1; no definite D call. Germline V gene data show CDR1 as SGHVS and CDR2 as FNYEAQ. V was clipped by 5 bases and J by 4 bases, with 12 bases between them. The CDR3 is 14 residues long. CDR3 coding DNA: TGTGCCAGCAGCCTTTCCGGGCCTTACAATGAGCAGTTCTTC. Its translation: CASSLSGPYNEQFF.

The chain uses TRBV9 and TRBJ2-3; maybe TRBD1 (6 bases). CDR3 length: 15 residues. The germline CDR1 and CDR2 sequences are SGDLS and YYNGEE. V was cut by 0 bases and J by 4 bases, with 12 bases left in between. The CDR3 bases are TGTGCCAGCAGCGTAGAGGGGGATAGCCCAGATACGCAGTATTTT. As protein: CASSVEGDSPDTQYF.

This chain links TRBV25-1 with TRBJ1-6, with D unresolved. Trimming shortened V by 0 bases and J by 7 bases, and 10 bases separated the two germline ends. The CDR3 length is 15 residues. Germline V CDR1 and CDR2: MGHDK, SYGVNS. The CDR3 DNA reads TGTGCCAGCAGTGAATACTACGGAACCAATTCACCCCTCCACTTT. Translation gives CASSEYYGTNSPLHF.

In nucleotides, the CDR3 is TGCAGCGTTGAAGATCGGGGACGGTCCTACGAGCAGTACTTC. It yields the protein CSVEDRGRSYEQYF. This chain uses TRBV29-1 with TRBJ2-7; D may correspond to TRBD1 or TRBD2 (5 bases each). The germline CDR1 and CDR2 sequences are SQVTM and ANQGSEA. CDR3 length: 14 residues. The germline V and J ends were trimmed by 0 bases and 1 base, with 10 bases remaining between them.

The table lists this clone with a count of one. The rearrangement uses TRBV4-3 and TRBJ1-5, with no clear D. Germline CDR1 is LGHNA and CDR2 is YSLEER. V lost 0 bases and J lost 1, with 4 bases in between. The CDR3 covers 14 residues. The CDR3 DNA reads TGCGCCAGCAGCCAAGATCGGAGCAATCAGCCCCAGCATTTT. This sequence encodes CASSQDRSNQPQHF.